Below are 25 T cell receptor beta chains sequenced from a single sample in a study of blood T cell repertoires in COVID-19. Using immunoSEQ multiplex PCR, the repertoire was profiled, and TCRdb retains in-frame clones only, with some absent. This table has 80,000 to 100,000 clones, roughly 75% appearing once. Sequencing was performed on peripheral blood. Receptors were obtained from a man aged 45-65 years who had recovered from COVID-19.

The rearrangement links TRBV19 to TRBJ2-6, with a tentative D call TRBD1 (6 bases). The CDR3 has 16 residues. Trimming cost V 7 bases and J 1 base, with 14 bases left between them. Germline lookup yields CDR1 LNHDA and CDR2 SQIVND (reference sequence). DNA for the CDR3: TGTGCCAGTACACAGGGACCGTCATCTGGGGCCAACGTCCTGACTTTC. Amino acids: CASTQGPSSGANVLTF.

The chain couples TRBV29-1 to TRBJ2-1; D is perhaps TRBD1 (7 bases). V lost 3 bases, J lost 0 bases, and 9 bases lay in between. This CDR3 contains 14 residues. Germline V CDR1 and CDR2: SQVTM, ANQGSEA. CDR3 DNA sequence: TGCAGCGTTGACCAGGGGGGCTCCTACAATGAGCAGTTCTTC. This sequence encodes CSVDQGGSYNEQFF.

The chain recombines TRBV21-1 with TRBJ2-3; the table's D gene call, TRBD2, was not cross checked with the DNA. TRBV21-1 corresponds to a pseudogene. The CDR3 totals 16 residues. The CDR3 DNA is TGTGCCAGCCCCGACAACGGCTGTTCCGCGGGAGATACGCAGTATTTT. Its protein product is CASPDNGCSAGDTQYF.

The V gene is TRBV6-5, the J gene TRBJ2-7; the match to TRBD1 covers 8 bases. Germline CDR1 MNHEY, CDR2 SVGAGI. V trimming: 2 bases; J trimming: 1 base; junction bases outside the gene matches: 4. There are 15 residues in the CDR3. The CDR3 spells CASSYPNRGSYEQYF. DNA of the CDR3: TGTGCCAGCAGTTACCCGAACAGGGGGTCCTACGAGCAGTACTTC.

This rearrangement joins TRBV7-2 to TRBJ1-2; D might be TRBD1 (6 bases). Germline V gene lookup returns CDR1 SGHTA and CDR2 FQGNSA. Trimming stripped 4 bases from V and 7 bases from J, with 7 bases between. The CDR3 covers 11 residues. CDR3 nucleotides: TGTGCCAGCAGCTCAGGGGTTGGCTACACCTTC. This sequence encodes CASSSGVGYTF. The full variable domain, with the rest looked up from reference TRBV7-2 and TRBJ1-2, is GAGVSQSPSNKVTEKGKDVELRCDPISGHTALYWYRQSLGQGLEFLIYFQGNSAPDKSGLPSDRFSAERTGGSVSTLTIQRTQQEDSAVYLCASSSGVGYTFGSGTRLTVV.

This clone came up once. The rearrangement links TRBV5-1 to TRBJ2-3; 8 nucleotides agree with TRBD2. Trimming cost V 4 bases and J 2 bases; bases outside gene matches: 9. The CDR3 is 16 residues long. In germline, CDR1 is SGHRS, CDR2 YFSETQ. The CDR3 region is CASSPEAGETTDTQYF. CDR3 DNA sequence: TGCGCCAGCAGCCCGGAAGCGGGGGAGACCACAGATACGCAGTATTTT.

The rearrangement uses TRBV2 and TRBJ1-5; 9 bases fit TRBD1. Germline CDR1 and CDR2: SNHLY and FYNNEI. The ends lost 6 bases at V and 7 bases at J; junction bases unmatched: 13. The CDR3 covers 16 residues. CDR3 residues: CASSLAALTGGQPQHF. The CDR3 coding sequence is TGTGCCAGCAGCCTCGCTGCCCTGACAGGGGGGCAGCCCCAGCATTTT. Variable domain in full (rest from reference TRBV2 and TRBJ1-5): EPEVTQTPSHQVTQMGQEVILRCVPISNHLYFYWYRQILGQKVEFLVSFYNNEISEKSEIFDDQFSVERPDGSNFTLKIRSTKLEDSAMYFCASSLAALTGGQPQHFGDGTRLSIL.

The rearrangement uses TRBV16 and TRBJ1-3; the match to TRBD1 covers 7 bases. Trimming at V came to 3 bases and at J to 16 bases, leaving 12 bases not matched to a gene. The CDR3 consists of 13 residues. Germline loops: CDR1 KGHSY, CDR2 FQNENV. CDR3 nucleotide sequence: TGTGCCAGCAGCCAGACCCGGGACAGTGTTCCCTATTTT. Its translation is CASSQTRDSVPYF.

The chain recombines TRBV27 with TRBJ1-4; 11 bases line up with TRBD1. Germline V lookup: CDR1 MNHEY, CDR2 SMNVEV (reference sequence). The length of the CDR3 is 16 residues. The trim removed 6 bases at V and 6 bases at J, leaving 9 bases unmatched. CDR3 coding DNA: TGTGCCAGCAGGCGGACAGGGGGCAGTTCGTATGAAAAACTGTTTTTT. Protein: CASRRTGGSSYEKLFF.

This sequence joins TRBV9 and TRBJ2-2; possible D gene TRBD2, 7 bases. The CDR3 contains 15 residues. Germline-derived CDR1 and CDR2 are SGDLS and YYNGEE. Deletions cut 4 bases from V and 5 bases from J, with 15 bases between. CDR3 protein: CASSPRGLSTGELFF. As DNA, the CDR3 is TGTGCCAGCAGCCCGCGGGGGCTATCAACCGGGGAGCTGTTTTTT.

CDR3 coding DNA: TGTGCCATCAAGGGGGACCTAAACACTGAAGCTTTCTTT. Translation gives CAIKGDLNTEAFF. This chain joins TRBV10-3 and TRBJ1-1; D is perhaps TRBD1 (6 bases). The germline V gene has CDR1 ENHRY and CDR2 SYGVKD. With 7 bases removed from V and 2 bases from J, the gap between germline ends came to 11 bases. The CDR3 spans 13 residues.

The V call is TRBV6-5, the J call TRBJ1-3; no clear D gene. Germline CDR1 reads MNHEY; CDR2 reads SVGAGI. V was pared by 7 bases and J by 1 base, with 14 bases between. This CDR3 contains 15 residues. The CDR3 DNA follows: TGTGCCAGCAAACTAGGGCCCCTATCTGGAAACACCATATATTTT. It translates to CASKLGPLSGNTIYF.

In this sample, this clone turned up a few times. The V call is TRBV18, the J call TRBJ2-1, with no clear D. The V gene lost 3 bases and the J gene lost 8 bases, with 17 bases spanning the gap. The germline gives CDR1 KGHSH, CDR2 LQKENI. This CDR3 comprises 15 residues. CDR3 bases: TGTGCCAGCTCACCCCTCAGAGGCAATCCTGATGAGCAGTTCTTC. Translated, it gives CASSPLRGNPDEQFF. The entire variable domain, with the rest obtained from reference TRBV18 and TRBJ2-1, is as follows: NAGVMQNPRHLVRRRGQEARLRCSPMKGHSHVYWYRQLPEEGLKFMVYLQKENIIDESGMPKERFSAEFPKEGPSILRIQQVVRGDSAAYFCASSPLRGNPDEQFFGPGTRLTVL.

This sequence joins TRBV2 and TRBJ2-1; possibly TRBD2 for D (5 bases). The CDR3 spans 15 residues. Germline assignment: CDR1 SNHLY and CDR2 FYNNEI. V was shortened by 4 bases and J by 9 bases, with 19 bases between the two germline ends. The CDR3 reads CASSAGLEEWREQFF. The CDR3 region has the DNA TGTGCCAGCAGTGCGGGTTTGGAGGAGTGGCGTGAGCAGTTCTTC.

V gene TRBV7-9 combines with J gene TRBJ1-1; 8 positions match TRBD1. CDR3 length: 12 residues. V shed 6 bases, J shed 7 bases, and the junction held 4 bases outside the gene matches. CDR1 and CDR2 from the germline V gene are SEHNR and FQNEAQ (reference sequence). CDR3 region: CASRGTGREAFF. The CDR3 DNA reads TGTGCCAGCAGAGGGACAGGCCGTGAAGCTTTCTTT.

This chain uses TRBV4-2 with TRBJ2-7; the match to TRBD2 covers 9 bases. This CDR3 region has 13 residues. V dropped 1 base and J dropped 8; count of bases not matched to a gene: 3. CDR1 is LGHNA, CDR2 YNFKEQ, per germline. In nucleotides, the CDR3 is TGTGCCAGCAGCCAAGCGCTAGCGGGAAAGCAGTACTTC. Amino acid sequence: CASSQALAGKQYF.

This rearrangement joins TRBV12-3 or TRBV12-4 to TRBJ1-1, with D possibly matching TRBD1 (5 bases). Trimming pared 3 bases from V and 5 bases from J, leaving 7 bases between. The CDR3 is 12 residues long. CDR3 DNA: TGTGCCAGCAGTTTGAAGGGGACTGAAGCTTTCTTT. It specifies CASSLKGTEAFF.

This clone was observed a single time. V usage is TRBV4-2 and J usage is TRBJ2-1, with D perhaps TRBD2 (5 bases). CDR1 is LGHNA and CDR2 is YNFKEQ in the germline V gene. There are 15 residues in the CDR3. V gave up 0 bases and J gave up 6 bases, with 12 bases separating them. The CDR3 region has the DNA TGTGCCAGCAGCCAAGATCAACTAGTGGGCAATGAGCAGTTCTTC. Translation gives CASSQDQLVGNEQFF.

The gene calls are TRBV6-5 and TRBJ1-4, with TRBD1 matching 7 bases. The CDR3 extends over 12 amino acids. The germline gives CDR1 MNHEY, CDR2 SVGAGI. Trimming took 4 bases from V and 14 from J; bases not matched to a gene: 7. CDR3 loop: CASSSRQGGLFF. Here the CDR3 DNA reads TGTGCCAGCAGTTCCCGACAGGGTGGGCTGTTTTTT.

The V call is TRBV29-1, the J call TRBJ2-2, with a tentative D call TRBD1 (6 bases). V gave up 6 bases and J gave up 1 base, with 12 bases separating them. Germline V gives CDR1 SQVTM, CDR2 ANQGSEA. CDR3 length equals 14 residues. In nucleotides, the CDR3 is TGCAGCGTCCCAGCGGACAGGAACACCGGGGAGCTGTTTTTT. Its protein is CSVPADRNTGELFF.

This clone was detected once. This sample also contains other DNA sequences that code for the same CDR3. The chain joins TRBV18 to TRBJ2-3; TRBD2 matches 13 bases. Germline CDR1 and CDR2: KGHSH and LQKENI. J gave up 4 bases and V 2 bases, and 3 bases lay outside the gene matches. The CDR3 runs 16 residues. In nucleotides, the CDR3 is TGTGCCAGCTCACCAATACTAGCGGGAGGGGCAGATACGCAGTATTTT. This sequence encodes CASSPILAGGADTQYF.

The DNA of the CDR3 is TGTGCCAGCAGTGAACAGGGGACGCACTATGGCTACACCTTC. The encoded protein is CASSEQGTHYGYTF. The chain recombines TRBV2 with TRBJ1-2; tentatively, D is TRBD1 (6 bases). The CDR3 has 14 amino acids. The V end lost 2 bases, the J end lost 3 bases, and 10 bases lay between the germline ends. Germline lookup yields CDR1 SNHLY and CDR2 FYNNEI.

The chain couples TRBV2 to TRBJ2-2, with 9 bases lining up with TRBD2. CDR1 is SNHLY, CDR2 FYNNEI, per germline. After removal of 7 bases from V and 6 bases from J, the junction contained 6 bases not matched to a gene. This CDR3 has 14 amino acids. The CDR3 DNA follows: TGTGCCAGCAACGGGCGGGAGGGGGCCGGGGAGCTGTTTTTT. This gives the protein CASNGREGAGELFF.

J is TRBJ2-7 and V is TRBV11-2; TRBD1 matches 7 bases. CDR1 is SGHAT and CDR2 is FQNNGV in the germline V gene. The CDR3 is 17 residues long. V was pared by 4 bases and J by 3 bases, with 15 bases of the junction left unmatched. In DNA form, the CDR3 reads TGTGCCAGCAGCTCAGGGTGGGAGACAGGGTTGAGCTACGAGCAGTACTTC. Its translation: CASSSGWETGLSYEQYF.

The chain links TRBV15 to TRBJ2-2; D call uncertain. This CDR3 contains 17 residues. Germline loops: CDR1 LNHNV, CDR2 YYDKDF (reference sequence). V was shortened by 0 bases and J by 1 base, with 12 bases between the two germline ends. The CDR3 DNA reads TGTGCCACCAGCAGAGATAGAGGCAGCGTGAACACCGGGGAGCTGTTTTTT. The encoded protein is CATSRDRGSVNTGELFF.